The entry below gives a single T cell receptor beta chain sequence along with its context. Germline CDR1 is SEHNR and CDR2 is FQNEAQ (reference sequence). This CDR3 is 14 amino acids long. Trimming removed 4 bases from V and 4 bases from J, with 13 bases in between. Patients at the Seattle site were enrolled during active infection and followed longitudinally. The data were obtained in a study of blood T cell repertoires in COVID-19. Study-wide background: Sites in the United States, Italy and Spain provided acute and convalescent COVID-19 samples. In each case, the material was cDNA or gDNA derived from T cells, B-cell-depleted T cells, or PBMCs.

Under the authors' procedure: Estimated nucleated cell counts came from reference gene primer amplification. Repertoires were generated with immunoSEQ multiplex PCR, while TCRdb's copy carries only in-frame clones and drops some. The D gene and trimming were derived from the DNA, and the V and J assignments and clone size from that table. The data hold about 49,000 clones, with 75% to 90% observed a single time. The sequence was collected from a woman older than 75 with COVID-19, enrolled during active disease. The chain carries TRBV7-9 and TRBJ1-1; unclear D gene. Sample: peripheral blood. The DNA of the CDR3 is TGTGCCAGCAGCTCCAACCCTGTCGGCACTGAAGCTTTCTTT. This encodes CASSSNPVGTEAFF. The full variable domain, in which reference TRBV7-9 and TRBJ1-1 provide the parts outside the CDR3, is DTGVSQNPRHKITKRGQNVTFRCDPISEHNRLYWYRQTLGQGPEFLTYFQNEAQLEKSRLLSDRFSAERPKGSFSTLEIQRTEQGDSAMYLCASSSNPVGTEAFFGQGTRLTVV.